The present T cell receptor (beta chain) was sequenced within a study of cytomegalovirus exposure and HLA in healthy donors. Study as a whole: Around 85 million unique TCR sequences came from HLA-typed donors in an early release.

As to this clone: Its antigen is as yet unknown.

Study-wide results and caveats: Donors were assumed by presence/absence analyses to have roughly uniform sequencing depth. According to the study, roughly 160 TCR beta chains were cytomegalovirus-associated.

Though nominally healthy at sampling, donors likely had unrecorded immune exposures. This CDR3 region has 14 residues. The germline V gene has CDR1 SGHVS and CDR2 FQNEAQ. V lost 1 base and J lost 4, with 8 bases in between. PCR primers comprised 60 Vbeta and 13 Jbeta primers. Sequenced by immunoSEQ multiplex PCR; TCRdb stores in-frame clones only, minus some. Here the sample spans about 110,000 clones, around 77% being singletons. This clonotype originated in a male donor in good health and CMV-seronegative. The chain joins TRBV7-8 to TRBJ1-5; D call uncertain. What was sequenced was PBMCs. The CDR3 loop reads CASSLGDKNQPQHF. The DNA of the CDR3 is TGTGCCAGCAGCTTAGGAGACAAGAATCAGCCCCAGCATTTT.